The clone carrying this T cell receptor (beta chain) has a handful of counts. Its antigen is unknown. V was cut by 3 bases and J by 2 bases, with 13 bases left in between. Germline values: CDR1 SEHNR, CDR2 FQNEAQ (reference sequence). The CDR3 is made up of 15 amino acids. Unique molecular identifiers were affixed to single, distinct cDNA molecules. Via MiXCR, TCRdb re-called the 5' RACE reads, giving one row per CDR3 protein. The sample has tens of thousands of distinct CDR3 sequences, about a sixth seen once. The sample is drawn from a study of early T cells in non-severe SARS-CoV-2 infection. Study-wide background: The sequenced material was bulk RNA from unsorted whole blood, and its chains were unpaired. General study points: Anti-spike CD8 specificities were favored by VDJdb matching, whose results missed private and CD4 specificities.

The sequenced material came from whole blood. The clonotype originates from an adult who was a healthcare worker with PCR-confirmed SARS-CoV-2 infection or an uninfected control (not recorded which). The chain links TRBV7-9 to TRBJ2-5; either TRBD1 or TRBD2 may fit D (6 bases each). The CDR3 DNA reads TGTGCCAGCAGCTTGAGGCAGGGGACTCAAGAGACCCAGTACTTC. It yields the protein CASSLRQGTQETQYF.